Sequencing of this T cell receptor beta chain was carried out in a study of blood T cell repertoires in COVID-19. This table comes from immunoSEQ multiplex PCR, and its TCRdb copy is limited to in-frame clones, with some not included. This table holds 500,000 to 600,000 clones, roughly 89% found once. This receptor was taken from a woman aged 45-60 years with COVID-19, enrolled during active disease. Sample: peripheral blood.

In DNA form, the CDR3 reads TGTGCCAGCAGTGTGGATAGCAGCACAGATACGCAGTATTTT. Protein sequence: CASSVDSSTDTQYF. V is TRBV2 and J is TRBJ2-3; no reliable D call. CDR1 and CDR2 from the germline V gene are SNHLY and FYNNEI. The CDR3 sequence is 14 residues long. V lost 4 bases, J lost 0 bases, and 8 bases lay in between.